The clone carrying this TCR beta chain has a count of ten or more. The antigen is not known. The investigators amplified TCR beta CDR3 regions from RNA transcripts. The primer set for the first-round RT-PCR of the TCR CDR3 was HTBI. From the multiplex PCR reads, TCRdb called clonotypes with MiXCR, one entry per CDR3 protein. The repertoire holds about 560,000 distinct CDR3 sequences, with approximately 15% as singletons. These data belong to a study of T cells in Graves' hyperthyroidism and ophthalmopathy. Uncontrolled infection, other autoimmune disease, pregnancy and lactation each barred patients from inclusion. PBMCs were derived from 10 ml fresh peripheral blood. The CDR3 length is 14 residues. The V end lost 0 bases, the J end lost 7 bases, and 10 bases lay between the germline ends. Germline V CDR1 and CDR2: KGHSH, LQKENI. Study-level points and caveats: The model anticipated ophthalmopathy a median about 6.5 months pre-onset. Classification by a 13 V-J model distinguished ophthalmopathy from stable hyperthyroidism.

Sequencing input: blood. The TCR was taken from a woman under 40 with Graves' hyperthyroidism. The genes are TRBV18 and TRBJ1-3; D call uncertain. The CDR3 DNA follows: TGTGCCAGCTCACCACCGAAGGGTGTCAACACCATATATTTT. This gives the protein CASSPPKGVNTIYF.